These 2 T cell receptor beta chains came from one sample sequenced in a study of T cell changes during pregnancy in multiple sclerosis. The repertoire was sequenced with immunoSEQ multiplex PCR; TCRdb's copy has only in-frame clones and lacks some. Of about 50,000 clones listed, around 92% were seen once; the top ten hold over 0.55%. Sequencing was performed on CD4+ T cells from peripheral blood mononuclear cells, taken after pregnancy. The source is a female donor with multiple sclerosis, enrolled in a pregnancy study.

The V gene is TRBV7-3, the J gene TRBJ2-5, with 14 positions matching TRBD2. CDR1 SGHTA and CDR2 FQGTGA come from the germline V gene. The CDR3 is made up of 16 amino acids. With 5 bases clipped from V and 4 bases from J, the junction kept 6 bases outside the gene matches. CDR3: CASSPRLAGGSETQYF. The CDR3, as DNA: TGTGCCAGCAGCCCGCGACTAGCGGGAGGGTCAGAGACCCAGTACTTC.

The V gene is TRBV2, the J gene TRBJ1-2, with unresolved D. CDR3 length: 14 amino acids. Germline assignment: CDR1 SNHLY and CDR2 FYNNEI. V dropped 0 bases and J dropped 6 bases, with 11 bases sitting between them. CDR3 DNA: TGTGCCAGCAGTGAAGCGCTTCTGAGAGATGGCTACACCTTC. Protein product: CASSEALLRDGYTF.